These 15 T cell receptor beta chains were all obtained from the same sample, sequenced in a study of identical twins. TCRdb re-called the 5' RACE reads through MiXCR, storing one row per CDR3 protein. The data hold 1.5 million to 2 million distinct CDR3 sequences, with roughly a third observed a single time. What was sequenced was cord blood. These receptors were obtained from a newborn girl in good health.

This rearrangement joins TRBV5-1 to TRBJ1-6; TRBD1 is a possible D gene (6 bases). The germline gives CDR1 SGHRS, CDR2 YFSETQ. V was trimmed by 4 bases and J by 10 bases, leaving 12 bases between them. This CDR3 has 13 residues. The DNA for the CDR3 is TGCGCCAGCAGCGAACCAGGGGTCTCACCCCTCCACTTT. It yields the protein CASSEPGVSPLHF.

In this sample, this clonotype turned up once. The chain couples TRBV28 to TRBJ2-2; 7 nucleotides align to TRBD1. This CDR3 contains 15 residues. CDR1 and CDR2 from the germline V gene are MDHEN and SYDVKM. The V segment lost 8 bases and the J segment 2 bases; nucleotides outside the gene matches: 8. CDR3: CASSRTGFNTGELFF. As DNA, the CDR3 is TGTGCCAGCTCCCGGACAGGTTTTAACACCGGGGAGCTGTTTTTT.

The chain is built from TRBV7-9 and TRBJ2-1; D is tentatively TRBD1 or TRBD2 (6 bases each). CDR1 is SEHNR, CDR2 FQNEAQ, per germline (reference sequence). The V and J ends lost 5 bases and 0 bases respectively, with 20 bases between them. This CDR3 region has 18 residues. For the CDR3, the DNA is TGTGCCAGCAGCATGCCACGGGGGCCCCTAAGCTCCTACAATGAGCAGTTCTTC. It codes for CASSMPRGPLSSYNEQFF.

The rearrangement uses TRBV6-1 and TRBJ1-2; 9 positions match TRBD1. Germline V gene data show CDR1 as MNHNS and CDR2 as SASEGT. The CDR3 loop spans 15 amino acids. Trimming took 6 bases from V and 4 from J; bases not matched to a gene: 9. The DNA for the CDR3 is TGTGCCAGCAGCAAACAGGGGGCGTGGGGCTATGGCTACACCTTC. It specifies CASSKQGAWGYGYTF.

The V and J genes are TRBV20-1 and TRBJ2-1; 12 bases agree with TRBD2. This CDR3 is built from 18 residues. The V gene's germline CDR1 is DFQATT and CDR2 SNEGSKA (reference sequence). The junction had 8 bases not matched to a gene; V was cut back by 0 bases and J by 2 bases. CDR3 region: CSARDLLAGGPAYNEQFF. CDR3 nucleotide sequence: TGCAGTGCTAGAGATCTCCTAGCGGGAGGGCCGGCCTACAATGAGCAGTTCTTC.

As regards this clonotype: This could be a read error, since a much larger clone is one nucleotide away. The CDR3 coding sequence is TGTGCCAGCAGCTTAGACAGAGCTCACTATGGCTACACCTTC. This gives the protein CASSLDRAHYGYTF. The chain is built from TRBV7-9 and TRBJ1-2; the D is unclear. The germline V gene has CDR1 SEHNR and CDR2 FQNEAQ (reference sequence). V was trimmed by 1 base and J by 3 bases, leaving 9 bases between them. CDR3 length equals 14 residues. The whole variable domain, filled in from reference TRBV7-9 and TRBJ1-2, reads DTGVSQNPRHKITKRGQNVTFRCDPISEHNRLYWYRQTLGQGPEFLTYFQNEAQLEKSRLLSDRFSAERPKGSFSTLEIQRTEQGDSAMYLCASSLDRAHYGYTFGSGTRLTVV.

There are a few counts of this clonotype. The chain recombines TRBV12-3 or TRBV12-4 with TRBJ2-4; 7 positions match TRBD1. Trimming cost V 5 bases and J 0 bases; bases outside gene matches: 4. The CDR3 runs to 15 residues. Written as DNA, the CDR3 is TGTGCCAGCAGTGGACAGGCCCTAGCCAAAAACATTCAGTACTTC. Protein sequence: CASSGQALAKNIQYF.

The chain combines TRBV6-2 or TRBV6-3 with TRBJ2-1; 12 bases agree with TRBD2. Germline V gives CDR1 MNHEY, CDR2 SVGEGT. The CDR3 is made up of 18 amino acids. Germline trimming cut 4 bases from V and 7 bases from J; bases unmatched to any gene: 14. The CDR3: CASSLIPTSGRMGNEQFF. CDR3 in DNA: TGTGCCAGCAGTTTGATCCCGACTAGCGGGAGAATGGGTAATGAGCAGTTCTTC.

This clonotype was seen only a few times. CDR3 sequence (DNA): TGCGCCAGCAGGCCACGGGGCTCGGGCTCCTACGAGCAGTACTTC. As protein: CASRPRGSGSYEQYF. The rearrangement links TRBV10-2 to TRBJ2-7, with D possibly called TRBD1 or TRBD2 (5 bases each). V was cut by 6 bases and J by 0 bases, with 15 bases left in between. Germline assignment: CDR1 WSHSY and CDR2 SAAADI. The CDR3 loop spans 15 amino acids.

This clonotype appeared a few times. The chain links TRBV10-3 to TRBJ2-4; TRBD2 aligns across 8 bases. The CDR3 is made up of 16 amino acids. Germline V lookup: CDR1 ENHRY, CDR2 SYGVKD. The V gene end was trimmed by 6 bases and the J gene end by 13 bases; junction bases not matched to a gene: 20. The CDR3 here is CAIRKEAGAFYNEQYF. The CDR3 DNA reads TGTGCCATCAGGAAAGAAGCGGGAGCATTCTACAATGAGCAGTACTTC.

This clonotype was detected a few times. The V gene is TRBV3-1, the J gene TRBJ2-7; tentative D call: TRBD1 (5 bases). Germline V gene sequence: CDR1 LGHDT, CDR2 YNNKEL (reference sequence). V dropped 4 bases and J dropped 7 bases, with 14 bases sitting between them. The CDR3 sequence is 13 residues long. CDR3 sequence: CASSPASGREQYF. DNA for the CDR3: TGTGCCAGCAGCCCCGCGTCAGGGCGAGAGCAGTACTTC.

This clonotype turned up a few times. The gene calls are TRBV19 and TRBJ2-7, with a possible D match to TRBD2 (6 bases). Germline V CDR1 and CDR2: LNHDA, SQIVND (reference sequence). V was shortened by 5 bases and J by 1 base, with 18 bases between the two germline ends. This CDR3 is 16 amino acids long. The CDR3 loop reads CASSSRGAGRSYEQYF. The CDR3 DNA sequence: TGTGCCAGTAGTTCTCGCGGGGCAGGGAGGTCCTACGAGCAGTACTTC.

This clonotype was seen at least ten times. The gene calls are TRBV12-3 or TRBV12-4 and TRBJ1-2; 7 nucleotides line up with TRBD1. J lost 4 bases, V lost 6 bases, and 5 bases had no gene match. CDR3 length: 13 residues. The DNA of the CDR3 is TGTGCCAGCAGCTTGGACAGGCTCTATGGCTACACCTTC. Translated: CASSLDRLYGYTF.

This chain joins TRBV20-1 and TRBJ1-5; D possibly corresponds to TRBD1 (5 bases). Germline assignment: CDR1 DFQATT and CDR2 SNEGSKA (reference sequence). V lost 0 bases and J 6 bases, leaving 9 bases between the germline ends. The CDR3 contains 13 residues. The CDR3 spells CSARDREGQPQHF. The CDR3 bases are TGCAGTGCTAGAGACAGGGAGGGTCAGCCCCAGCATTTT.

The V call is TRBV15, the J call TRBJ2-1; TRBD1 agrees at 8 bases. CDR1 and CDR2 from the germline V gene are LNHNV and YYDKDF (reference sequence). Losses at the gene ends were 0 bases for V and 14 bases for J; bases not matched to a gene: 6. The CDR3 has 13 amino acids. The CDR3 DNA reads TGTGCCACCAGCAGAGACAGGGGGCCAGGTAAGTTCTTC. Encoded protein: CATSRDRGPGKFF. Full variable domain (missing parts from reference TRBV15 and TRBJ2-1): DAMVIQNPRYQVTQFGKPVTLSCSQTLNHNVMYWYQQKSSQAPKLLFHYYDKDFNNEADTPDNFQSRRPNTSFCFLDIRSPGLGDTAMYLCATSRDRGPGKFFGPGTRLTVL.